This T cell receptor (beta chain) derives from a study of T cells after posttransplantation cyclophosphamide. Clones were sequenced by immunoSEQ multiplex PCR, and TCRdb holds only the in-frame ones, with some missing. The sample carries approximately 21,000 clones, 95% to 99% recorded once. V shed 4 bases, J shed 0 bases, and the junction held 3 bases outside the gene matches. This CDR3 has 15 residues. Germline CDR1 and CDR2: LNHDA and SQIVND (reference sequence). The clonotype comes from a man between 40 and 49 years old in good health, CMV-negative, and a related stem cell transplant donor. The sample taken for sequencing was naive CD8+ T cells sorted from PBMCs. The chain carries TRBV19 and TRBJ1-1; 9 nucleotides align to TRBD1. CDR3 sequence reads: CASSTGTGMNTEAFF. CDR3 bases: TGTGCCAGTAGTACCGGGACAGGGATGAACACTGAAGCTTTCTTT.